Detailed here is one T cell receptor (beta chain). Its antigen is still unknown. The data belong to a study of CD8+ T cells in alopecia areata. The overall study: Severity of treated patients was scored by affected scalp percentage. Findings of the study overall: Expanded CD8+ clones among the top 100, as well as scalp clonality, were significantly decreased by tofacitinib. Any link of baseline CD8+ expansion to response, resting on one nonresponder, remains uncertain.

Treatment of the sample: oral pan-JAK inhibitor, 5-10 mg twice daily. Extraction of RNA preceded its reverse transcription into cDNA, which served as the sequencing template. Some clones are missing from TCRdb's copy, which holds only in-frame ones; the method was immunoSEQ multiplex PCR. The table has approximately 210,000 clones, just under 65% seen once. Germline CDR1 and CDR2: SQVTM and ANQGSEA. Trimming cost V 6 bases and J 2 bases; bases outside gene matches: 9. The CDR3 covers 14 residues. This sequence was found in a human donor with alopecia areata. The chain joins TRBV29-1 to TRBJ1-2, with TRBD1 matching over 7 bases. Sequencing was performed on CD4+ T cells sorted from blood, taken between weeks 47 and 50, from a patient treated with tofacitinib. The CDR3 DNA reads as TGCAGCGTACTAGGGGGCAGAGTCAACTATGGCTACACCTTC. Translated, it gives CSVLGGRVNYGYTF.